The 16 T cell receptor beta chains presented below share a single source sample, sequenced in a study of cytomegalovirus exposure and HLA in healthy donors. 60 Vbeta and 13 Jbeta primers were used in PCR. TCRdb keeps only in-frame clones here, not all; method: immunoSEQ multiplex PCR. Among about 82,000 clones listed, 78% were seen once. The specimen was PBMCs. The receptors come from a male donor in good health and CMV-seropositive.

The rearrangement links TRBV18 to TRBJ2-7; 10 nucleotides agree with TRBD1. J gave up 3 bases and V 1 base, and 6 bases lay outside the gene matches. Germline CDR1 and CDR2: KGHSH and LQKENI. This CDR3 spans 16 amino acids. The CDR3 nucleotides are TGTGCCAGCTCACCACGGGACAGGGGCACCATCTACGAGCAGTACTTC. As protein: CASSPRDRGTIYEQYF.

The chain employs TRBV6-1 and TRBJ1-5, with a weak D call TRBD1 (5 bases). Germline V gives CDR1 MNHNS, CDR2 SASEGT. Trimming pared 0 bases from V and 4 bases from J, leaving 10 bases between. The CDR3 is 15 amino acids. This CDR3 is CASSEAGRGNQPQHF. CDR3 DNA: TGTGCCAGCAGTGAAGCAGGACGGGGGAATCAGCCCCAGCATTTT.

The chain couples TRBV30 to TRBJ2-2; 7 nucleotides line up with TRBD2. After removal of 4 bases from V and 8 bases from J, the junction contained 7 bases not matched to a gene. CDR3 length: 13 residues. CDR1 and CDR2 from the germline V gene are GTSNPN and SVGIG (reference sequence). As DNA, the CDR3 is TGTGCCTGGACGGGAGGATGGGCTGGGGAGCTGTTTTTT. Translating gives CAWTGGWAGELFF.

The V and J genes are TRBV29-1 and TRBJ1-5; perhaps TRBD1 as D (6 bases). Germline V gives CDR1 SQVTM, CDR2 ANQGSEA. The V end was cut by 4 bases, the J end by 7 bases, with 14 bases between. The CDR3 is 13 residues long. CDR3 sequence (DNA): TGCAGCGTTGTCAAGGGGGTCGGGCAGCCCCAGCATTTT. This encodes CSVVKGVGQPQHF.

This clone has only one observation. This rearrangement joins TRBV27 to TRBJ2-7; D may be TRBD1 (6 bases). The CDR3 contains 16 residues. Per germline, CDR1 MNHEY and CDR2 SMNVEV (reference sequence). V was shortened by 6 bases and J by 0 bases, with 18 bases between the two germline ends. The CDR3, as DNA: TGTGCCAGCAGCCATGGAGTAGGACAGAGCTCCTACGAGCAGTACTTC. This sequence encodes CASSHGVGQSSYEQYF.

With regard to this clone: The junction and the germline gene differ at one end; a read error may be behind it. CDR3 loop: CATSFNRGINYGYPF. CDR3 sequence (DNA): TGTGCCACTAGCTTCAACAGGGGCATTAACTATGGCTACCCCTTC. The chain is built from TRBV15 and TRBJ1-2, with 7 bases fitting TRBD1. This CDR3 is built from 15 residues. Germline CDR1 is LNHNV and CDR2 is YYDKDF (reference sequence).

The chain uses TRBV27 and TRBJ2-2; TRBD2 matches at 13 bases. The trim removed 8 bases at V and 6 bases at J, leaving 6 bases unmatched. This CDR3 has 15 amino acids. Germline V gene sequence: CDR1 MNHEY, CDR2 SMNVEV (reference sequence). The CDR3 nucleotides read TGTGCCAGCTCTCGGGGGACTAGCGGGGCCGGGGAGCTGTTTTTT. It is translated as CASSRGTSGAGELFF.

The V call is TRBV19, the J call TRBJ1-5; possible D gene TRBD1, 5 bases. V was clipped by 4 bases and J by 2 bases, with 9 bases between them. The CDR3 spans 14 residues. Germline CDR1 reads LNHDA; CDR2 reads SQIVND (reference sequence). The CDR3 spells CASSTLTGNQPQHF. CDR3 bases: TGTGCCAGTAGTACCCTGACAGGCAATCAGCCCCAGCATTTT.

The rearrangement uses TRBV7-6 and TRBJ2-5; tentatively, D is TRBD1 (5 bases). V lost 5 bases and J 0 bases, leaving 13 bases between the germline ends. The CDR3 runs 15 residues. Germline assignment: CDR1 SGHVS and CDR2 FNYEAQ. In nucleotides, the CDR3 is TGTGCCAGCAGCCCCCGGGCAGGGTACCAAGAGACCCAGTACTTC. Its translation is CASSPRAGYQETQYF.

The V gene is TRBV14, the J gene TRBJ2-3; D ambiguous. Germline CDR1 reads SGHDN; CDR2 reads FVKESK. This CDR3 has 13 amino acids. The V end was cut by 1 base, the J end by 4 bases, with 6 bases between. CDR3 amino acids: CASSQGAADTQYF. In nucleotides, the CDR3 is TGTGCCAGCAGCCAAGGGGCCGCAGATACGCAGTATTTT.

The chain carries TRBV5-1 and TRBJ2-1, with D unclear. Trimming left V 1 base short and J 8 bases short, with 10 bases between. This CDR3 has 13 amino acids. Germline V gene lookup returns CDR1 SGHRS and CDR2 YFSETQ. The CDR3 DNA follows: TGCGCCAGCAGCTTGAGGCTAGACCATGAGCAGTTCTTC. Translating it yields CASSLRLDHEQFF.

A word on this clone: This specimen includes other DNA sequences encoding the same CDR3. J is TRBJ2-7 and V is TRBV7-2; 7 bases line up with TRBD1. Germline V gives CDR1 SGHTA, CDR2 FQGNSA. The CDR3 runs 14 residues. After removal of 5 bases from V and 0 bases from J, the junction contained 4 bases not matched to a gene. This CDR3 is CASSPRDSSYEQYF. For the CDR3, the DNA is TGTGCCAGCAGCCCACGGGACAGCTCCTACGAGCAGTACTTC.

The chain uses TRBV29-1 and TRBJ2-7; D is uncertain. V was cut by 0 bases and J by 0 bases, with 9 bases left in between. CDR1 and CDR2 (germline): SQVTM, ANQGSEA. The CDR3 loop spans 14 amino acids. This CDR3 reads CSVEDERFSYEQYF. CDR3 coding DNA: TGCAGCGTTGAAGATGAACGGTTCTCCTACGAGCAGTACTTC.

The chain joins TRBV4-1 to TRBJ1-4; possibly TRBD1 for D (6 bases). The germline V gene has CDR1 MGHRA and CDR2 YSYEKL. The length of the CDR3 is 14 residues. V lost 4 bases and J lost 8, with 14 bases in between. The CDR3 coding sequence is TGCGCCAGCAGCCTACAGGGTTACGGCGAAAAACTGTTTTTT. Its translation: CASSLQGYGEKLFF.

This clone was observed once. The V call is TRBV4-1, the J call TRBJ2-1, with 11 bases that match TRBD2. CDR3 length: 15 residues. V gave up 4 bases and J gave up 4 bases; unmatched junction bases: 3. Germline CDR1 reads MGHRA; CDR2 reads YSYEKL. This CDR3 is CASSLSGGAYNEQFF. For the CDR3, the DNA is TGCGCCAGCAGCCTTAGCGGGGGGGCGTACAATGAGCAGTTCTTC.

This chain uses TRBV28 with TRBJ1-5; 9 bases align to TRBD1. The trim removed 7 bases at V and 0 bases at J, leaving 16 bases unmatched. CDR1 and CDR2 from the germline V gene are MDHEN and SYDVKM. The CDR3 consists of 19 residues. The CDR3 spells CASITMGQGGDYSNQPQHF. CDR3 DNA: TGTGCCAGCATCACGATGGGACAGGGCGGCGATTATAGCAATCAGCCCCAGCATTTT.